What follows are 26 T cell receptor beta chains derived from one specimen sequenced in a study of Ad26.COV2.S vaccination and SARS-CoV-2 variants. Here immunoSEQ multiplex PCR was the method, and the copy in TCRdb shows in-frame clones only, minus some. This sample has 300,000 to 400,000 clones; about 92% occur once, and the top ten carry 3.9%. Sequenced here: peripheral blood, sampled after recovery from COVID-19. Receptor source: a human donor who had recovered from COVID-19.

The chain joins TRBV4-1 to TRBJ1-4; 9 positions agree with TRBD1. Looked up from germline, CDR1 is MGHRA and CDR2 is YSYEKL. After removal of 5 bases from V and 4 bases from J, the junction contained 11 bases not matched to a gene. The CDR3 is 17 amino acids. The CDR3 DNA is TGCGCCAGCAGCGACGGGACAGGGAATCCCCATAATGAAAAACTGTTTTTT. Residues: CASSDGTGNPHNEKLFF.

The chain combines TRBV7-2 with TRBJ2-7, with TRBD2 as a possible D gene (6 bases). This CDR3 is 15 amino acids long. Germline loops: CDR1 SGHTA, CDR2 FQGNSA. The V end lost 3 bases, the J end lost 7 bases, and 19 bases lay between the germline ends. CDR3 DNA: TGTGCCAGCAGCTTCGGCGGGATATTACGTCGAGAGCAGTACTTC. It codes for CASSFGGILRREQYF.

CDR3: CASSERRQSNTEAFF. DNA of the CDR3: TGTGCCAGTAGTGAAAGGAGGCAGTCGAACACTGAAGCTTTCTTT. The V call is TRBV19, the J call TRBJ1-1; D is unclear. V lost 5 bases and J lost 1, with 14 bases in between. Germline-derived CDR1 and CDR2 are LNHDA and SQIVND (reference sequence). The CDR3 length is 15 residues.

The chain links TRBV5-4 to TRBJ1-1; D unclear. The CDR3 spans 14 residues. The V end was cut by 0 bases, the J end by 0 bases, with 6 bases between. Per germline, CDR1 SGHNT and CDR2 YYREEE (reference sequence). The CDR3 is CASSLDSLNTEAFF. CDR3 nucleotides: TGTGCCAGCAGCTTGGACAGTTTGAACACTGAAGCTTTCTTT.

The CDR3 nucleotides read TGTGCCAGCAGCGGAGGACTCTCGAATTCACCCCTCCACTTT. This codes for CASSGGLSNSPLHF. The chain joins TRBV9 to TRBJ1-6; D remains unclear. V was shortened by 3 bases and J by 7 bases, with 11 bases between the two germline ends. The CDR3 sequence is 14 residues long. Germline V gene sequence: CDR1 SGDLS, CDR2 YYNGEE. Looking up the rest from reference TRBV9 and TRBJ1-6 gives the full variable domain: DSGVTQTPKHLITATGQRVTLRCSPRSGDLSVYWYQQSLDQGLQFLIQYYNGEERAKGNILERFSAQQFPDLHSELNLSSLELGDSALYFCASSGGLSNSPLHFGNGTRLTVT.

V is TRBV19 and J is TRBJ2-7, with D possibly matching TRBD2 (7 bases). Germline CDR1 and CDR2: LNHDA and SQIVND (reference sequence). CDR3 length: 15 residues. V was cut by 1 base and J by 0 bases, with 10 bases left in between. CDR3 residues: CASSIAGGLSYEQYF. The CDR3 DNA sequence: TGTGCCAGTAGTATAGCGGGGGGCCTCTCCTACGAGCAGTACTTC.

The chain couples TRBV20-1 to TRBJ1-4, with D unclear. The germline gives CDR1 DFQATT, CDR2 SNEGSKA (reference sequence). Trimming stripped 3 bases from V and 5 bases from J, with 10 bases between. The CDR3 extends over 13 amino acids. In nucleotides, the CDR3 is TGCAGTGCTAGTACAGTCGGGAATGAAAAACTGTTTTTT. This sequence encodes CSASTVGNEKLFF.

The chain combines TRBV12-3 or TRBV12-4 with TRBJ1-2; D is unresolved. Between the trimmed V and J ends, which lost 8 bases and 9 bases, there was a span of 16 bases. The CDR3 length is 12 residues. CDR3 loop: CASLGPQARYTF. For the CDR3, the DNA is TGTGCCAGCCTAGGACCGCAGGCTCGCTACACCTTC.

V usage is TRBV6-5 and J usage is TRBJ1-4, with D possibly being TRBD1 (5 bases). V was trimmed by 2 bases and J by 2 bases, leaving 12 bases between them. Germline V gene sequence: CDR1 MNHEY, CDR2 SVGAGI. This CDR3 is built from 16 residues. The CDR3 protein is CASSYDRLQTNEKLFF. CDR3 DNA sequence: TGTGCCAGCAGTTACGACAGACTTCAGACTAATGAAAAACTGTTTTTT.

This chain links TRBV19 with TRBJ1-5; D is uncertain. CDR1 LNHDA and CDR2 SQIVND come from the germline V gene (reference sequence). The length of the CDR3 is 17 residues. Trimming left V 2 bases short and J 3 bases short, with 17 bases between. Here the CDR3 reads CASSIFPGRRDNQPQHF. CDR3 coding DNA: TGTGCCAGTAGTATATTCCCTGGAAGAAGAGACAATCAGCCCCAGCATTTT.

The V and J genes are TRBV18 and TRBJ2-5; 8 positions agree with TRBD1. Trimming removed 3 bases from V and 0 bases from J; junction bases left unmatched: 9. The CDR3 runs to 17 residues. Germline CDR1 is KGHSH and CDR2 is LQKENI. CDR3 in amino acids: CASSPLRTGTHQETQYF. CDR3 nucleotide sequence: TGTGCCAGCTCACCGCTCAGGACAGGGACTCACCAAGAGACCCAGTACTTC. Together with reference TRBV18 and TRBJ2-5, the CDR3 gives the full variable domain: NAGVMQNPRHLVRRRGQEARLRCSPMKGHSHVYWYRQLPEEGLKFMVYLQKENIIDESGMPKERFSAEFPKEGPSILRIQQVVRGDSAAYFCASSPLRTGTHQETQYFGPGTRLLVL.

This clone appeared a single time. The identical CDR3 is also encoded by other nucleotide sequences in the sample. This chain joins TRBV7-9 and TRBJ2-3, with D unclear. V lost 3 bases and J 4 bases, leaving 2 bases between the germline ends. In germline, CDR1 is SEHNR, CDR2 FQNEAQ (reference sequence). The CDR3 runs 11 residues. Here the CDR3 DNA reads TGTGCCAGCAGCTTGTCAGATACGCAGTATTTT. Encoded protein: CASSLSDTQYF.

The rearrangement links TRBV5-6 to TRBJ2-2, with 7 bases fitting TRBD1. The junction had 5 bases not matched to a gene; V was cut back by 2 bases and J by 1 base. Per germline, CDR1 SGHDT and CDR2 YYEEEE. This CDR3 has 16 amino acids. Written as DNA, the CDR3 is TGTGCCAGCAGCTTACTGCACAGGGGGAACACCGGGGAGCTGTTTTTT. Translated, it gives CASSLLHRGNTGELFF.

The rearrangement uses TRBV6-2 or TRBV6-3 and TRBJ2-7; 8 bases agree with TRBD1. CDR3 length: 15 amino acids. CDR1 and CDR2 (germline): MNHEY, SVGEGT. Trimming took 3 bases from V and 3 from J; bases not matched to a gene: 7. The CDR3 protein is CASSYAGGVIYEQYF. The CDR3 DNA is TGTGCCAGCAGTTATGCAGGGGGCGTTATCTACGAGCAGTACTTC.

The gene calls are TRBV19 and TRBJ1-1, with D unresolved. V was pared by 3 bases and J by 3 bases, with 8 bases between. The CDR3 is 13 amino acids. CDR1 and CDR2 from the germline V gene are LNHDA and SQIVND (reference sequence). The CDR3 coding sequence is TGTGCCAGTAGTATCGGCACTTACACTGAAGCTTTCTTT. It codes for CASSIGTYTEAFF. The full variable domain, completed using reference TRBV19 and TRBJ1-1, is DGGITQSPKYLFRKEGQNVTLSCEQNLNHDAMYWYRQDPGQGLRLIYYSQIVNDFQKGDIAEGYSVSREKKESFPLTVTSAQKNPTAFYLCASSIGTYTEAFFGQGTRLTVV.

DNA for the CDR3: TGTGCCAGCAGCTTAGAAGTAGGTTCACCCCTCCACTTT. Protein sequence: CASSLEVGSPLHF. This chain connects TRBV7-9 to TRBJ1-6; D uncertain. Germline values: CDR1 SEHNR, CDR2 FQNEAQ (reference sequence). CDR3 length: 13 amino acids. Trimming cost V 1 base and J 9 bases, with 7 bases left between them.

The chain links TRBV18 to TRBJ1-2; the D gene is possibly TRBD1 (5 bases). CDR1 is KGHSH and CDR2 is LQKENI in the germline V gene. The germline V and J ends were trimmed by 2 bases and 8 bases, with 24 bases remaining between them. The length of the CDR3 is 17 residues. CDR3 sequence (DNA): TGTGCCAGCTCACCAAATCACAGGCTTATTCCAAAGGCCGGCTACACCTTC. It codes for CASSPNHRLIPKAGYTF.

The chain recombines TRBV29-1 with TRBJ2-7, with D tentatively TRBD2 (5 bases). V lost 7 bases and J 7 bases, leaving 17 bases between the germline ends. Germline V gives CDR1 SQVTM, CDR2 ANQGSEA. The CDR3 totals 12 residues. The CDR3 loop reads CSARAPREEQYF. CDR3 DNA sequence: TGCAGCGCCCGCGCGCCTAGGGAGGAGCAGTACTTC.

This chain connects TRBV6-2 or TRBV6-3 to TRBJ2-1; 15 bases line up with TRBD2. Germline V gene lookup returns CDR1 MNHEY and CDR2 SVGEGT. Trimming cost V 5 bases and J 0 bases; bases outside gene matches: 5. CDR3 size: 18 residues. This CDR3 reads CASSGGTSGGNSYNEQFF. The CDR3 DNA sequence: TGTGCCAGCAGTGGCGGGACTAGCGGGGGGAACTCCTACAATGAGCAGTTCTTC.

This rearrangement joins TRBV19 to TRBJ1-1; D is uncertain. Trimming left V 7 bases short and J 0 bases short, with 15 bases between. This CDR3 has 15 residues. Germline V gene data show CDR1 as LNHDA and CDR2 as SQIVND (reference sequence). CDR3 sequence (DNA): TGTGCCAGTACCCCTGGTCCAGGAATGAACACTGAAGCTTTCTTT. As protein: CASTPGPGMNTEAFF.

This clone was detected once. This chain connects TRBV13 to TRBJ2-3; 12 nucleotides line up with TRBD2. This CDR3 comprises 16 residues. The V segment lost 7 bases and the J segment 1 base; nucleotides outside the gene matches: 6. Per germline, CDR1 PRHDT and CDR2 FYEKMQ (reference sequence). The CDR3 loop is CASTLAGGPGTDTQYF. The CDR3 nucleotides read TGTGCCAGCACCCTAGCGGGGGGGCCGGGCACAGATACGCAGTATTTT.

On this clone itself: The germline gene is not matched at one end of the junction; a read error may be the cause. This chain connects TRBV5-1 to TRBJ2-3; 7 nucleotides align to TRBD1. The CDR3 runs 17 residues. From germline, CDR1 is SGHRS and CDR2 YFSETQ. Here the CDR3 reads CASTLLDRDRSTDTQYF. In nucleotides, the CDR3 is TGCGCCAGCACCTTGCTTGACCGGGACAGAAGCACAGATACGCAGTATTTT.

The J gene is TRBJ2-4, the V gene TRBV4-2, with 9 bases identical to TRBD1. With V trimmed by 1 base and J by 0 bases, 7 bases remained unmatched. CDR1 LGHNA and CDR2 YNFKEQ come from the germline V gene. CDR3 length: 18 amino acids. DNA for the CDR3: TGTGCCAGCAGCCAAGGTACGGGACAGGGAATAGCCAAAAACATTCAGTACTTC. The encoded protein is CASSQGTGQGIAKNIQYF.

The J gene is TRBJ2-7, the V gene TRBV10-3; 9 bases map to TRBD1. V lost 7 bases to trimming and J lost 2 bases; unmatched junction nucleotides: 6. The CDR3 is made up of 14 amino acids. Germline CDR1 reads ENHRY; CDR2 reads SYGVKD. The CDR3 coding sequence is TGTGCCATCACTGGGACAGGGAAAACCTACGAGCAGTACTTC. Translating it yields CAITGTGKTYEQYF.

The V and J genes are TRBV19 and TRBJ1-4, with D possibly being TRBD1 (5 bases). The CDR3 is 11 amino acids. Germline V gene lookup returns CDR1 LNHDA and CDR2 SQIVND (reference sequence). Trimming took 4 bases from V and 10 from J, leaving 7 bases between them. The CDR3, as DNA: TGTGCCAGTAGTACGGGGCCAAAACTGTTTTTT. Translated, it gives CASSTGPKLFF.

V is TRBV4-2 and J is TRBJ2-2; D might be TRBD1 (6 bases). Trimming stripped 5 bases from V and 7 bases from J, with 17 bases between. This CDR3 has 15 residues. Germline loops: CDR1 LGHNA, CDR2 YNFKEQ. The CDR3 sequence: CASSSLISGVGELFF. DNA of the CDR3: TGTGCCAGCAGCTCTCTCATCTCAGGGGTCGGGGAGCTGTTTTTT.